The rows below give T cell receptor beta chains drawn from one sample of a study of T-cell reconstitution after alpha-beta-depleted transplantation in children. TCRdb analysed the PCR reads with MiXCR anew, one entry per CDR3 protein. The repertoire has more than 400,000 distinct CDR3 sequences, roughly 11% of them found once; the top ten carry approximately 14%. Sequenced material: PBMCs, mostly from graft donor cells, taken 180 days after TCRalphabeta/CD19-depleted stem cell transplant. These receptors all stem from a female patient aged 2-9 years who had a stem cell transplant for aplastic anemia, so the T cells may come from the graft donor. Each CDR3 is given without its conserved first and last residue. Each record gives: V gene, J gene, D gene, CDR3 protein. D genes are given only for firm matches.

v_call: TRBV10-3; j_call: TRBJ2-7; d_call: NA; cdr3_aa: AISPYDAIHEQY
v_call: TRBV6-4; j_call: TRBJ2-2; d_call: NA; cdr3_aa: ASSAARGTGELF
v_call: TRBV10-3; j_call: TRBJ1-5; d_call: NA; cdr3_aa: ATEGGPGAKVGSNQPQH
v_call: TRBV12-3/TRBV12-4; j_call: TRBJ1-6; d_call: NA; cdr3_aa: ASSFVRGDSPLH
v_call: TRBV28; j_call: TRBJ2-3; d_call: TRBD2; cdr3_aa: ASTTSGVYTDTQY
v_call: TRBV20-1; j_call: TRBJ2-2; d_call: NA; cdr3_aa: SARESSGTSLTGELF
v_call: TRBV29-1; j_call: TRBJ2-1; d_call: TRBD1; cdr3_aa: SVEDRVGNEQF
v_call: TRBV27; j_call: TRBJ2-7; d_call: NA; cdr3_aa: ASSLRRTPNYQQY
v_call: TRBV24-1; j_call: TRBJ2-7; d_call: NA; cdr3_aa: ATSDYGDEQY
v_call: TRBV29-1; j_call: TRBJ2-3; d_call: NA; cdr3_aa: SVERAGADTQY
v_call: TRBV15; j_call: TRBJ2-5; d_call: NA; cdr3_aa: ATSRLLVQEPFGTQY
v_call: TRBV19; j_call: TRBJ2-1; d_call: NA; cdr3_aa: ASSPGHNSNEQF
v_call: TRBV12-3/TRBV12-4; j_call: TRBJ1-1; d_call: NA; cdr3_aa: ASSLALTGNTEAF
v_call: TRBV20-1; j_call: TRBJ2-1; d_call: NA; cdr3_aa: SARRPRGNEQF
v_call: TRBV11-2; j_call: TRBJ2-1; d_call: TRBD2; cdr3_aa: ASSLRGVSGSSYNEQF
v_call: TRBV20-1; j_call: TRBJ2-7; d_call: NA; cdr3_aa: SALRLQGYEQY
v_call: TRBV7-2; j_call: TRBJ2-2; d_call: TRBD2; cdr3_aa: ASRAQLADSGELF
v_call: TRBV3-1; j_call: TRBJ1-2; d_call: NA; cdr3_aa: ASSDYRDPPYGYT
v_call: TRBV7-2; j_call: TRBJ1-5; d_call: NA; cdr3_aa: ASSSPDSLGNQPQH
v_call: TRBV9; j_call: TRBJ2-2; d_call: NA; cdr3_aa: ASSVGVGTNTGELF
v_call: TRBV28; j_call: TRBJ2-7; d_call: TRBD2; cdr3_aa: ASTPGLAALWEQY
v_call: TRBV20-1; j_call: TRBJ1-4; d_call: TRBD1; cdr3_aa: SASRDRWNEKLF
v_call: TRBV6-2/TRBV6-3; j_call: TRBJ2-4; d_call: TRBD1; cdr3_aa: ASSPPGTGVNIQY
v_call: TRBV14; j_call: TRBJ2-1; d_call: TRBD2; cdr3_aa: ASSQIGLAGGKIYNEQF
v_call: TRBV27; j_call: TRBJ2-2; d_call: TRBD2; cdr3_aa: ASSFKGRGANTGELF
v_call: TRBV28; j_call: TRBJ2-7; d_call: TRBD2; cdr3_aa: ASSARPGLAGASYEQY
v_call: TRBV2; j_call: TRBJ2-4; d_call: NA; cdr3_aa: ASSDRGSKNIQY
v_call: TRBV18; j_call: TRBJ2-2; d_call: TRBD2; cdr3_aa: ASSPPGLAYTGELF
v_call: TRBV12-3/TRBV12-4; j_call: TRBJ1-1; d_call: NA; cdr3_aa: ASSLPGRSMNTEAF